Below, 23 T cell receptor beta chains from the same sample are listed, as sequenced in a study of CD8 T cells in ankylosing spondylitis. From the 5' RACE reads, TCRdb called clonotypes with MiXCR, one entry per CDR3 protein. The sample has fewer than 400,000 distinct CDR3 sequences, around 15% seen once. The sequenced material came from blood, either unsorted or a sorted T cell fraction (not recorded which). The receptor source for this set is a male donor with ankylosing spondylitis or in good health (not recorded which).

The CDR3 here is CASIRGQGAVGYTF. For the CDR3, the DNA is TGTGCCAGCATCCGAGGACAGGGGGCTGTTGGCTACACCTTC. The V and J genes are TRBV6-2 or TRBV6-3 and TRBJ1-2, with 11 nucleotides matching TRBD1. Trimming took 7 bases from V and 7 from J; bases not matched to a gene: 8. CDR1 MNHEY and CDR2 SVGEGT come from the germline V gene. The CDR3 loop spans 14 amino acids.

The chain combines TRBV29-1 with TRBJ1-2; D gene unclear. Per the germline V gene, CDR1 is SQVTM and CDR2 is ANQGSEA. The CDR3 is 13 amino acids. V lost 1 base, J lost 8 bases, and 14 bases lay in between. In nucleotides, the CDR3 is TGCAGCGTTGAAGTTCGTAAGTCTTGGGGCTACACCTTC. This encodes CSVEVRKSWGYTF.

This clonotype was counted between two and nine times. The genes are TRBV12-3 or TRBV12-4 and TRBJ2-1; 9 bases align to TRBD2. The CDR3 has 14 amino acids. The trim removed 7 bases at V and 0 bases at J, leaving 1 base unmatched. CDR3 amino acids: CASNSGSSYNEQFF. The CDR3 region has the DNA TGTGCCAGCAATAGCGGGAGCTCCTACAATGAGCAGTTCTTC.

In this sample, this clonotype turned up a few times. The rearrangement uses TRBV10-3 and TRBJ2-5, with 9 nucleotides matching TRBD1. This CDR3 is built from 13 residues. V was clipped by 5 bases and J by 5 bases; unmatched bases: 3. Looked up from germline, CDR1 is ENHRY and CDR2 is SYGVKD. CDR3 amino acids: CAISYRGRETQYF. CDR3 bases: TGTGCCATCAGTTACAGGGGGCGGGAGACCCAGTACTTC.

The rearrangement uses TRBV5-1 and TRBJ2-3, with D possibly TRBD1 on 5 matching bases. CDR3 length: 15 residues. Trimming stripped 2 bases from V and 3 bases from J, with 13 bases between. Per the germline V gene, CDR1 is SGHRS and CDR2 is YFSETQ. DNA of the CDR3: TGCGCCAGCAGCTTCTCGCAGGGTAGGACAGATACGCAGTATTTT. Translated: CASSFSQGRTDTQYF.

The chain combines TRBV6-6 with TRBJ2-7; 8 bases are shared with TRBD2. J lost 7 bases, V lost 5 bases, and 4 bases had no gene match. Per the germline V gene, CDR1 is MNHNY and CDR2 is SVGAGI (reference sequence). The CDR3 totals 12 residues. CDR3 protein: CASSRTSSEQYF. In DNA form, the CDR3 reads TGTGCCAGCAGTAGGACTAGCTCGGAGCAGTACTTC.

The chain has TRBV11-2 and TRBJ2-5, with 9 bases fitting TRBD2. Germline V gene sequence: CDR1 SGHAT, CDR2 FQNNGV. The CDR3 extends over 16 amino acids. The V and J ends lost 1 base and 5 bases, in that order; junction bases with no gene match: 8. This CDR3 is CASSLASSSGAETQYF. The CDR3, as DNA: TGTGCCAGCAGCTTAGCCTCGTCTAGCGGGGCTGAGACCCAGTACTTC.

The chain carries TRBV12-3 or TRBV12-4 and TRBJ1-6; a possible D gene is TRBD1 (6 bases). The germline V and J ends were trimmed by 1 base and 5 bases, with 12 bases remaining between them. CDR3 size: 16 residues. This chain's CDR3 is CASSLDKTGHNSPLHF. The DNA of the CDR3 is TGTGCCAGCAGTTTAGATAAGACAGGCCATAATTCACCCCTCCACTTT.

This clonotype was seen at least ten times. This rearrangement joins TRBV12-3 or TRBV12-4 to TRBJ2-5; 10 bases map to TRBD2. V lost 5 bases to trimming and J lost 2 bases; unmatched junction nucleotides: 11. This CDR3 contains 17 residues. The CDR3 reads CASSLGASGGLQETQYF. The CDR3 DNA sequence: TGTGCCAGCAGTCTTGGGGCTAGCGGGGGTTTGCAAGAGACCCAGTACTTC.

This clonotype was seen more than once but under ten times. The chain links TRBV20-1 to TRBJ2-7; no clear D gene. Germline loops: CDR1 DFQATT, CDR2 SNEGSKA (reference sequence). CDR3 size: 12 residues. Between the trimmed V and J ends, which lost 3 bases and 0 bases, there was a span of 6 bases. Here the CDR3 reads CSARTLSYEQYF. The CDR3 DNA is TGCAGTGCTAGGACTCTCTCCTACGAGCAGTACTTC.

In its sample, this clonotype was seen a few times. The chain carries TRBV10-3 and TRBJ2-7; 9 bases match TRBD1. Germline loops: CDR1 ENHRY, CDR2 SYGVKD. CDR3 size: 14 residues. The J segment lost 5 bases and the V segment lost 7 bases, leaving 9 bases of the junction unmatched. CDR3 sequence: CAIMAGQGRDEQYF. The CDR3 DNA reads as TGTGCCATCATGGCGGGACAGGGTCGGGACGAGCAGTACTTC.

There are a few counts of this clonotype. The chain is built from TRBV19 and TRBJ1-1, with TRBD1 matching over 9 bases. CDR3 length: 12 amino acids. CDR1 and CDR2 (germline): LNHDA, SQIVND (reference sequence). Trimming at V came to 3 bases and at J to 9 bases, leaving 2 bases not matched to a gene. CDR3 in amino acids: CASSIGTGKAFF. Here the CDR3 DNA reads TGTGCCAGTAGTATCGGGACAGGGAAAGCTTTCTTT.

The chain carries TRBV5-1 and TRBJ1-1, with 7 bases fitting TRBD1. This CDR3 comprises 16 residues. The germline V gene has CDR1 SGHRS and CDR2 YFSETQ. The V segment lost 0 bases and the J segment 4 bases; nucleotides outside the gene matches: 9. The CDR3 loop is CASSLGTGKGGTEAFF. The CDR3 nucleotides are TGCGCCAGCAGCTTGGGGACAGGTAAAGGAGGCACTGAAGCTTTCTTT.

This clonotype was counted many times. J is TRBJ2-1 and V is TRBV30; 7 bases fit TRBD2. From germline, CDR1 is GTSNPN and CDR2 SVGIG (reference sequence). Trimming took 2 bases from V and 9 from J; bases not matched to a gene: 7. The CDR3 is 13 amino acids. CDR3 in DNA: TGTGCCTGGAGTCATGGGGGGGTATCTGAGCAGTTCTTC. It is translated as CAWSHGGVSEQFF.

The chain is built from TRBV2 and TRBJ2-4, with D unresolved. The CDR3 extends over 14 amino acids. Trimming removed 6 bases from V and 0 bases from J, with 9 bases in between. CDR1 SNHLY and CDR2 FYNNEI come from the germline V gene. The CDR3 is CASRDTSAKNIQYF. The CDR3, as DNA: TGTGCCAGCAGAGACACCTCAGCCAAAAACATTCAGTACTTC.

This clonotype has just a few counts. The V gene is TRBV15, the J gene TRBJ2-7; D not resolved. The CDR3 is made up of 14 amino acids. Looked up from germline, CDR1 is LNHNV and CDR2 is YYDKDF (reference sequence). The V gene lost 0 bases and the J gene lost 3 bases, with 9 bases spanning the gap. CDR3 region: CATSRENTDYEQYF. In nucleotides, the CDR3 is TGTGCCACCAGCAGAGAAAACACTGACTACGAGCAGTACTTC.

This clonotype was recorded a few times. The CDR3 sequence: CASSPRDFQETQYF. CDR3 DNA sequence: TGCGCCAGCAGCCCCCGGGACTTTCAAGAGACCCAGTACTTC. The chain combines TRBV4-1 with TRBJ2-5, with a tentative D call TRBD2 (6 bases). The germline V and J ends were trimmed by 4 bases and 2 bases, with 11 bases remaining between them. The CDR3 covers 14 residues. Germline assignment: CDR1 MGHRA and CDR2 YSYEKL.

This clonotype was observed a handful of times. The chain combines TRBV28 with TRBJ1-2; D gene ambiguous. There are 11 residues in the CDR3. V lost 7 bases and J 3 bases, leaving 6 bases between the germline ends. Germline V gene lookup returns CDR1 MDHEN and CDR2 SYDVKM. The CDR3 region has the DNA TGTGCCAGCACTGGAGACTATGGCTACACCTTC. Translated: CASTGDYGYTF.

The CDR3: CASSQHTEAFF. In DNA, the CDR3 is TGTGCCAGCAGCCAGCACACTGAAGCTTTCTTT. This chain uses TRBV3-1 with TRBJ1-1; D ambiguous. The ends were cut back, 3 bases at V and 3 bases at J, with 2 bases in the middle. The CDR3 extends over 11 amino acids. CDR1 LGHDT and CDR2 YNNKEL come from the germline V gene (reference sequence). The whole variable domain, filled in from reference TRBV3-1 and TRBJ1-1, reads DTAVSQTPKYLVTQMGNDKSIKCEQNLGHDTMYWYKQDSKKFLKIMFSYNNKELIINETVPNRFSPKSPDKAHLNLHINSLELGDSAVYFCASSQHTEAFFGQGTRLTVV.

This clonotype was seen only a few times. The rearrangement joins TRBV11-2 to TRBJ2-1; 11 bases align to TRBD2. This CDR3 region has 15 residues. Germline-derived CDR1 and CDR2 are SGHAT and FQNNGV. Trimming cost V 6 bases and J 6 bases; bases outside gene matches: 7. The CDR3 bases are TGTGCCAGCAGTTATCTAGCGGGAGGCCTCAATGAGCAGTTCTTC. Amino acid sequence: CASSYLAGGLNEQFF.

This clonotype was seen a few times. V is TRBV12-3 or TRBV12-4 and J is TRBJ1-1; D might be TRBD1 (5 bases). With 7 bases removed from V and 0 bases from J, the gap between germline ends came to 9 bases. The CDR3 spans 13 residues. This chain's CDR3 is CASTRQLNTEAFF. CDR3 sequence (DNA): TGTGCCAGCACCCGACAGTTGAACACTGAAGCTTTCTTT.

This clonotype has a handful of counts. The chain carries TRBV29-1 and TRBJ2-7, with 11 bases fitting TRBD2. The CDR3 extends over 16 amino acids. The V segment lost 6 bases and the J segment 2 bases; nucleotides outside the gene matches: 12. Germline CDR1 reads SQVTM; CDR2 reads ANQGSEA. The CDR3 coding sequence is TGCAGCGTCCTAGGGGTAGCGGGAGGGATCACCTACGAGCAGTACTTC. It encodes CSVLGVAGGITYEQYF.

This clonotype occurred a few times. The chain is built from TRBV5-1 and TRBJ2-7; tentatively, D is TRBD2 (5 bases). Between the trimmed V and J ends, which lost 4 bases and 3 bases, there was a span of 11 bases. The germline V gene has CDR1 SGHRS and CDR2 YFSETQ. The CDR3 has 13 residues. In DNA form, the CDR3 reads TGCGCCAGCAGCCCGGACGGACTCTACGAGCAGTACTTC. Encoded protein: CASSPDGLYEQYF. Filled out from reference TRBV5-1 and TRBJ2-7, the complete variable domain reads KAGVTQTPRYLIKTRGQQVTLSCSPISGHRSVSWYQQTPGQGLQFLFEYFSETQRNKGNFPGRFSGRQFSNSRSEMNVSTLELGDSALYLCASSPDGLYEQYFGPGTRLTVT.